This TCR beta chain was profiled in a study of T cell responses to AZD1222 COVID-19 vaccine (dated by TCRdb to 2020 to 2022). Regarding the research as a whole: AZD1222 recipients whose second dose came at about 4 weeks and those whose second dose came at about 12 weeks were combined into one group, since spike-specific TCR depth and breadth did not differ between the two schedules. A total of just over 230 trial participants underwent TCR sequencing, of whom about 200 had received two doses of AZD1222 and roughly 26 had received two doses of the MenACWY control vaccine. Trial participants were enrolled into age subgroups of 18-55, 56-69 and 70-plus years, which contained around 150, 29 and 61 TCR-sequenced participants, respectively. The full study reports these points: No day 14 peak-response samples were available, so repertoires were characterized only after the peak T cell response. Reportedly, close to half of the unique spike-specific TCRs recognized epitopes lying outside the regions that are mutated in the B.1.351 and B.1.1.7 variants. The 56-69-year group was small, and its depth increase did not reach significance, likely because of low power. Most participants were white British and females outnumbered males, and the authors suggested that clonal diversity may have been underestimated. A significant rise in spike-specific TCR breadth and depth was observed after two AZD1222 doses relative to day 0 and relative to MenACWY recipients. Conclusions about previously exposed vaccinees were limited because only a handful of AZD1222 recipients were SARS-CoV-2 seropositive at baseline. Vaccine-associated CD4 TCRs spanned the whole spike protein, with dominant responses in regions 160-218 and 743-854.

Including the terminal cysteine and phenylalanine, the CDR3 comprises 13 residues. The retained sequence is limited to the CDR3, 39 bases, with the frame set at the first base. Trimming takes 0 bases from V and 8 bases from J, and the germline ends sit 10 bases apart. As encoded in the germline V gene, CDR1 is LGHNA while CDR2 is YNFKEQ. As for this clone: Its recognized antigen is unknown. There are no base qualities to consult, and no much larger clone falls within one base.

The CDR3 regions of human TCRbeta chains were subjected to immunosequencing. The authors processed their data as follows. Repertoire TCRs were matched against a reference library of SARS-CoV-2-specific TCRs generated with the MIRA antigen-specificity platform. Breadth was defined as the fraction of unique TCRs that were SARS-CoV-2-associated. Depth was defined as the fraction of total T cells that were SARS-CoV-2-associated. Using the MIRA data, each spike-specific TCR was assigned both to the spike region to which the TCR was reactive and to a CD4 or CD8 class. Log10-transformed breadth and depth values were compared by one-way ANOVA with Sidak's multiple comparisons tests. The source is immuneACCESS, and TCRdb retained only in-frame sequences with V and J called. Part of the clones is not carried over; for the studies checked, unresolved V genes explain less than half of this, and the remainder is unexplained. The DNA was the basis for D and trimming; V, J and clone size are from that table. The sample includes approximately 150,000 clones, with just over 90% observed a single time. The top ten clonotypes cover approximately 2.9% of the sample.

The intended sense of this specimen's time point label: baseline before first vaccination. Samples from vaccinated people were obtained from the UK trials COV001 and COV002, which included a single-blind randomized controlled phase 2/3 trial of AZD1222 (ChAdOx1 nCoV-19) in healthy adults. For TCRbeta chain sequencing, PBMC samples were collected from trial participants at day 0 and at day 28 after the second dose. The receptor was derived from an adult in good health. This chain is built from TRBV4-2 and TRBJ1-2; the D gene cannot be resolved reliably. Here the sequenced sample was peripheral blood, taken on day 0 of AZD1222 vaccination. DNA sequence: TGTGCCAGCAGCCAAGAAGCCGGGGAGGGCTACACCTTC. This encodes CASSQEAGEGYTF.